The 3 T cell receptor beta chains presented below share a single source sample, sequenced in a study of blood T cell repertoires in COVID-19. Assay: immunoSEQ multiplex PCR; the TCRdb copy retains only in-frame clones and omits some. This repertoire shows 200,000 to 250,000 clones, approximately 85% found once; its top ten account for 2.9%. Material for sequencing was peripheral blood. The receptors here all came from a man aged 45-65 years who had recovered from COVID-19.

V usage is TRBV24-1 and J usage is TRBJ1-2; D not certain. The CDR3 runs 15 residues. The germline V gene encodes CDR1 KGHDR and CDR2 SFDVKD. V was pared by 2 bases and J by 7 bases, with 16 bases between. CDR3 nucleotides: TGTGCCACCAGTGATTCCCCCGGGCCGAGGGCTGGCTACACCTTC. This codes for CATSDSPGPRAGYTF.

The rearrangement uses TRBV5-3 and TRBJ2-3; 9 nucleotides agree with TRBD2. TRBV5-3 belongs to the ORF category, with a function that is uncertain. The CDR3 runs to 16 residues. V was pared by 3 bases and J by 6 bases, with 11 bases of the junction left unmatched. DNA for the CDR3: TGTGCCAGAAGCTGCTTCTATAGCGGGAGTAAGGATACGCAGTATTTT. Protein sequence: CARSCFYSGSKDTQYF.

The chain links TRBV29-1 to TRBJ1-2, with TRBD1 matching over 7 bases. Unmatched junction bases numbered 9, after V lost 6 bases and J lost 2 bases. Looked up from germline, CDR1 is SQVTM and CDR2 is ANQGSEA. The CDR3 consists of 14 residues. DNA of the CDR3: TGCAGCGTAATACCATCACAGGGGAACTATGGCTACACCTTC. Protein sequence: CSVIPSQGNYGYTF.